The 4 T cell receptor beta chains in this list originate from one sample, sequenced in a study of T-cell memory formation after mild COVID-19. Using its own MiXCR run on the 5' RACE reads, TCRdb lists one record per CDR3 protein. Of 400,000 to 500,000 distinct CDR3 sequences listed, 20% are singletons. Sequenced material: PBMCs or a T cell subset sorted from them (not recorded which). All receptors derive from an adult woman who had mild COVID-19 (a few samples of this study predate the infection). Cell type and time point are not known.

V is TRBV9 and J is TRBJ2-2; perhaps D is TRBD1 or TRBD2 (5 bases each). The CDR3 contains 15 residues. Trimming pared 0 bases from V and 0 bases from J, leaving 6 bases between. From germline, CDR1 is SGDLS and CDR2 YYNGEE. CDR3 sequence: CASSVAGPNTGELFF. The CDR3 DNA follows: TGTGCCAGCAGCGTAGCGGGGCCGAACACCGGGGAGCTGTTTTTT.

The chain uses TRBV29-1 and TRBJ1-3; a possible D gene is TRBD1 (5 bases). Trimming removed 1 base at V and 3 bases at J, with 7 bases between. CDR3 length: 13 residues. Germline V lookup: CDR1 SQVTM, CDR2 ANQGSEA. The DNA of the CDR3 is TGCAGCGTTGAAGGGACACTTGGAAACACCATATATTTT. This gives the protein CSVEGTLGNTIYF.

The genes are TRBV5-1 and TRBJ1-1, with TRBD1 matching 9 bases. Germline-derived CDR1 and CDR2 are SGHRS and YFSETQ. The CDR3 consists of 20 residues. V trimming: 4 bases; J trimming: 3 bases; junction bases outside the gene matches: 22. CDR3 bases: TGCGCCAGCAGCAGACCGCGGCCTCCGGGACAGGGATTCGATGACACTGAAGCTTTCTTT. This encodes CASSRPRPPGQGFDDTEAFF.

This chain links TRBV6-6 with TRBJ2-2; D is uncertain. Trimming shortened V by 8 bases and J by 1 base, and 5 bases separated the two germline ends. The CDR3 has 12 amino acids. Germline CDR1 and CDR2: MNHNY and SVGAGI (reference sequence). The CDR3 DNA sequence: TGTGCCAGCGGGGTGAACACCGGGGAGCTGTTTTTT. Protein product: CASGVNTGELFF.